These 22 T cell receptor beta chains were all obtained from the same sample, sequenced in a study of Ad26.COV2.S vaccination and SARS-CoV-2 variants. The sample's treatment: roughly 20 received Ad26.COV2.S at low or high dose, single or two shots; 5 received placebo; per-sample allocation not given. Sampling occurred on day 63 after the first vaccine or placebo injection. Method: immunoSEQ multiplex PCR; TCRdb's copy keeps in-frame clones and lacks some. Among around 320,000 clones listed, just under 85% were seen once. Sequences were derived from peripheral blood, sampled in a trial of Ad26.COV2.S vaccine versus placebo. The receptors were sampled from a person aged 18 to 59 who received the Ad26.COV2.S COVID-19 vaccine or a placebo.

V is TRBV30 and J is TRBJ2-5, with 14 bases identical to TRBD2. The CDR3 totals 17 residues. The V gene's germline CDR1 is GTSNPN and CDR2 SVGIG (reference sequence). V lost 1 base and J lost 2; bases outside the gene matches: 6. The chain's CDR3 is CAWSASGLAGGQETQYF. The CDR3 nucleotides read TGTGCCTGGAGTGCAAGTGGACTAGCGGGGGGACAAGAGACCCAGTACTTC. Looking up the rest from reference TRBV30 and TRBJ2-5 gives the full variable domain: SQTIHQWPATLVQPVGSPLSLECTVEGTSNPNLYWYRQAAGRGLQLLFYSVGIGQISSEVPQNLSASRPQDRQFILSSKKLLLSDSGFYLCAWSASGLAGGQETQYFGPGTRLLVL.

The J gene is TRBJ1-4, the V gene TRBV5-1, with 7 bases aligning to TRBD1. With V trimmed by 0 bases and J by 5 bases, 4 bases remained unmatched. This CDR3 comprises 15 residues. Germline CDR1 is SGHRS and CDR2 is YFSETQ. DNA for the CDR3: TGCGCCAGCAGCTTGGCCGGGACAGTAAATGAAAAACTGTTTTTT. Amino acid sequence: CASSLAGTVNEKLFF.

The V call is TRBV11-3, the J call TRBJ2-5, with D hard to call. Germline CDR1 is SGHNT and CDR2 is YENEEA. The CDR3 sequence is 14 residues long. V lost 0 bases and J lost 3, with 8 bases in between. The CDR3 DNA sequence: TGTGCCAGCAGCTTAGATCTAACAAAAGAGACCCAGTACTTC. Amino acids: CASSLDLTKETQYF.

This clone was seen repeatedly, ten times or more. Within the sample, other DNA sequences also encode this same CDR3. The chain has TRBV25-1 and TRBJ1-2; the D is unclear. Trimming shortened V by 3 bases and J by 2 bases, and 1 base separated the two germline ends. Germline assignment: CDR1 MGHDK and CDR2 SYGVNS. This CDR3 spans 11 amino acids. CDR3 protein: CASSENYGYTF. The CDR3 bases are TGTGCCAGCAGTGAGAACTATGGCTACACCTTC.

CDR3 nucleotides: TGCAGCGTTGAATCGGCGGGCGGGGAGCTGTTTTTT. It specifies CSVESAGGELFF. The chain uses TRBV29-1 and TRBJ2-2; D perhaps matches TRBD2 (5 bases). This CDR3 spans 12 amino acids. Trimming shortened V by 2 bases and J by 7 bases, and 8 bases separated the two germline ends. Germline V gene data show CDR1 as SQVTM and CDR2 as ANQGSEA.

This chain connects TRBV5-5 to TRBJ1-1, with TRBD1 as a possible D gene (6 bases). The CDR3 spans 15 residues. Trimming left V 4 bases short and J 1 base short, with 14 bases between. CDR1 is SGHKS, CDR2 YYEKEE, per germline (reference sequence). CDR3 protein: CASSPGGGRNTEAFF. The CDR3 nucleotides are TGTGCCAGCAGCCCCGGGGGGGGCCGGAACACTGAAGCTTTCTTT.

The rearrangement uses TRBV11-2 and TRBJ1-5; maybe TRBD1 (5 bases). Germline V gives CDR1 SGHAT, CDR2 FQNNGV. The length of the CDR3 is 13 residues. Deletions cut 5 bases from V and 7 bases from J, with 12 bases between. The CDR3 sequence: CASSRGTGQPQHF. The CDR3 DNA is TGTGCCAGCAGCCGCGGGACGGGGCAGCCCCAGCATTTT.

This clone was seen once. V gene TRBV28 combines with J gene TRBJ1-1; TRBD1 matches at 8 bases. Germline assignment: CDR1 MDHEN and CDR2 SYDVKM. This CDR3 region has 15 residues. V lost 6 bases to trimming and J lost 9 bases; unmatched junction nucleotides: 15. The CDR3: CASRYTLQGGAKAFF. In DNA form, the CDR3 reads TGTGCCAGCAGGTATACTTTACAGGGGGGGGCGAAAGCTTTCTTT.

V usage is TRBV5-1 and J usage is TRBJ1-6; unclear D gene. Germline V gene lookup returns CDR1 SGHRS and CDR2 YFSETQ. V was clipped by 4 bases and J by 3 bases, with 14 bases between them. The CDR3 has 16 amino acids. The CDR3 DNA is TGCGCCAGCAGCCCGTTGGGCCTACTCTATAATTCACCCCTCCACTTT. Protein sequence: CASSPLGLLYNSPLHF.

The V and J genes are TRBV7-8 and TRBJ1-5, with D hard to call. Germline-derived CDR1 and CDR2 are SGHVS and FQNEAQ. This CDR3 has 14 amino acids. Trimming removed 5 bases at V and 5 bases at J, with 13 bases between. CDR3 in amino acids: CASSQAFGDQPQHF. DNA of the CDR3: TGTGCCAGCAGCCAGGCCTTTGGAGATCAGCCCCAGCATTTT.

The CDR3 DNA follows: TGCGCCAGCAGCTCCCAACAGGGGACCGAGCAGTACTTC. This codes for CASSSQQGTEQYF. This chain uses TRBV5-1 with TRBJ2-7; 7 bases agree with TRBD1. CDR1 and CDR2 from the germline V gene are SGHRS and YFSETQ. After removal of 3 bases from V and 6 bases from J, the junction contained 6 bases not matched to a gene. The CDR3 loop spans 13 amino acids.

The chain uses TRBV6-6 and TRBJ2-1; 8 bases align to TRBD2. V shed 5 bases and J 2 bases; nucleotides not matched to a gene: 8. Germline CDR1 reads MNHNY; CDR2 reads SVGAGI (reference sequence). The length of the CDR3 is 16 residues. DNA for the CDR3: TGTGCCAGCAGTACCAGCGGGGGCACCGCCTACAATGAGCAGTTCTTC. Protein sequence: CASSTSGGTAYNEQFF.

V usage is TRBV7-8 and J usage is TRBJ2-5, with no clear D. This CDR3 region has 15 residues. CDR1 is SGHVS, CDR2 FQNEAQ, per germline. V was trimmed by 2 bases and J by 1 base, leaving 11 bases between them. CDR3 residues: CASSLSWASQETQYF. As DNA, the CDR3 is TGTGCCAGCAGCTTATCTTGGGCCAGCCAAGAGACCCAGTACTTC.

The rearrangement links TRBV18 to TRBJ1-1; no definite D call. Per the germline V gene, CDR1 is KGHSH and CDR2 is LQKENI. V lost 3 bases to trimming and J lost 3 bases, with 11 bases between them. The CDR3 runs to 14 residues. The CDR3 sequence is CASSPVFGDTEAFF. CDR3 bases: TGTGCCAGCTCACCTGTTTTTGGGGACACTGAAGCTTTCTTT.

This chain uses TRBV19 with TRBJ1-2; 9 nucleotides match TRBD1. Per germline, CDR1 LNHDA and CDR2 SQIVND (reference sequence). This CDR3 spans 15 amino acids. Trimming removed 4 bases from V and 4 bases from J; junction bases left unmatched: 7. In DNA, the CDR3 is TGTGCCAGTAGTACCTGGACAGGGGACGGCTATGGCTACACCTTC. This translates into CASSTWTGDGYGYTF. Filled out from reference TRBV19 and TRBJ1-2, the complete variable domain reads DGGITQSPKYLFRKEGQNVTLSCEQNLNHDAMYWYRQDPGQGLRLIYYSQIVNDFQKGDIAEGYSVSREKKESFPLTVTSAQKNPTAFYLCASSTWTGDGYGYTFGSGTRLTVV.

This sequence joins TRBV14 and TRBJ1-3; D uncertain. Germline V lookup: CDR1 SGHDN, CDR2 FVKESK. The CDR3 is made up of 13 amino acids. Trimming took off 0 bases at V and 7 bases at J, with 7 bases between the two ends. CDR3 sequence reads: CASSQDSVNTIYF. CDR3 in DNA: TGTGCCAGCAGCCAAGATTCAGTCAACACCATATATTTT.

The J gene is TRBJ1-5, the V gene TRBV5-1; possibly TRBD1 for D (6 bases). The V end was cut by 1 base, the J end by 2 bases, with 13 bases between. The CDR3 runs 16 residues. Germline V gene data show CDR1 as SGHRS and CDR2 as YFSETQ. In DNA form, the CDR3 reads TGCGCCAGCAGCTTGTTGGGGGGCGGGGGCAATCAGCCCCAGCATTTT. It is translated as CASSLLGGGGNQPQHF.

The V and J genes are TRBV6-6 and TRBJ2-3; TRBD1 agrees at 7 bases. CDR3 length equals 15 residues. J gave up 3 bases and V 6 bases, and 9 bases lay outside the gene matches. CDR1 is MNHNY, CDR2 SVGAGI, per germline (reference sequence). CDR3 region: CASSQGTVFTDTQYF. The CDR3 nucleotides are TGTGCCAGCAGCCAGGGGACAGTATTTACAGATACGCAGTATTTT.

The chain employs TRBV9 and TRBJ2-6; perhaps D is TRBD1 or TRBD2 (5 bases each). The V end was cut by 4 bases, the J end by 0 bases, with 8 bases between. CDR3 size: 15 residues. The germline V gene has CDR1 SGDLS and CDR2 YYNGEE. The CDR3 DNA reads as TGTGCCAGCAGCATGGGGGACTCTGGGGCCAACGTCCTGACTTTC. Translated: CASSMGDSGANVLTF.

V gene TRBV2 combines with J gene TRBJ1-3; tentative D call: TRBD1 (5 bases). V was cut by 5 bases and J by 4 bases, with 9 bases left in between. This CDR3 is 13 amino acids long. The germline CDR1 and CDR2 sequences are SNHLY and FYNNEI. The CDR3 DNA is TGTGCCAGCAGTTGGGGGACCGGAAACACCATATATTTT. Translation: CASSWGTGNTIYF.

The V call is TRBV15, the J call TRBJ1-2; weak D call: TRBD1 (5 bases). Trimming shortened V by 5 bases and J by 4 bases, and 20 bases separated the two germline ends. The CDR3 is 16 residues long. Germline V gene sequence: CDR1 LNHNV, CDR2 YYDKDF (reference sequence). CDR3 amino acids: CATSPTDSNQVYGYTF. DNA for the CDR3: TGTGCCACCAGCCCTACAGACAGCAACCAAGTCTATGGCTACACCTTC.

J is TRBJ1-5 and V is TRBV10-3; D gene uncertain. The length of the CDR3 is 13 residues. V was shortened by 5 bases and J by 0 bases, with 5 bases between the two germline ends. From germline, CDR1 is ENHRY and CDR2 SYGVKD. The CDR3 loop reads CAISRYSNQPQHF. The CDR3 bases are TGTGCCATCAGTAGATATAGCAATCAGCCCCAGCATTTT.